This T cell receptor (beta chain) was observed in a study of shared clonotypes between healthy human individuals (dated by TCRdb to the early 2020s). In the study overall: The cohort comprised two women and a few men aged 18 to 49 years. To estimate repertoire size and how much clonotypes are shared between individuals, the study performed deep sequencing of blood TCR repertoires from a few healthy adults. Different laboratories and diverse techniques were used to prepare libraries and sequence TCR repertoires, to increase sequencing depth and limit assay-specific biases. Between about 0.9 and 9 billion PBMCs per donor were obtained by leukapheresis. Here is what the overall study found, with its caveats: Sampling was restricted to blood, and TCR repertoires in tissues likely differ from the TCR repertoires found in blood. Based on pairwise subsampling, the degree of clonotype sharing among donors was expected to be affected by sequencing depth. Because the study included only a small number of donors, the genetic and exposure-history diversity represented was limited.

Using the deep immunoSEQ assay, TCR CDR3 regions were amplified from genomic DNA by multiplex PCR. Extracted genomic DNA from each cell subset was spread evenly across all wells of several immunoSEQ 96-well plates, with each plate serving as a replicate. Each replicate PCR for unsorted PBMC received approximately 300 ng genomic DNA, equal to about 30,000 T cell genomes. Genomic DNA from unsorted PBMC was sequenced over ten immunoSEQ deep assay plates. The purified libraries were quantified using a Qubit 3.0 fluorometer, sized with a Bioanalyzer 2100, and then quantified again using the KAPA Library Quantification kit. A separate single-read 150-cycle Illumina NextSeq 550 flow cell was used to sequence each immunoSEQ 96-well plate. As for the original processing: The immunoSEQ output contained only junctional sequences without quality scores, so filtering could not match that applied to full-length reads. Sequences were annotated with PyIR, a Python wrapper for IgBLAST v1.9, using IMGT germline references to assign V/J genes and CDR3. Reads with weak V/J assignments (E-value above 1e-6), missing CDR3, stop codons, out-of-frame junctions, or ambiguous translated residues were removed. A V3J clonotype was defined by an identical inferred V gene, J gene, and CDR3 amino acid sequence. To compute the percentage overlap between repertoires, the number of shared unique clonotypes was divided by the size of the smaller repertoire. Repertoire richness was assessed with RTK rarefaction, the Chao1 estimator, and Recon v2.1 estimates of unobserved clonotypes. In TCRdb, the immuneACCESS table is reduced to in-frame sequences with V and J assigned. These tables do not hold every clone; where another copy was compared, an unresolved V gene accounts for under half, and the others remain unexplained. The V and J calls and clone size were taken over from that table, and D and trimming were inferred from the DNA. The sample contains hundreds of thousands of clones, roughly 79% of them found a single time. 12% of the sample lies in the top ten.

Ends trimmed: V by 1 base, J by 0 bases; bases unmatched to a gene: 2. The CDR3 measures 16 amino acids from cysteine to phenylalanine. The entry retains the CDR3 DNA only, 48 bases that are in frame from base 1. The germline V gene (reference sequence) supplies CDR1 SGHAT and CDR2 FQDESV. Concerning this clone itself: Its binding antigen is unknown. The sample holds no much larger clone one base away, and base qualities are not on file.

Healthy HIV-negative adults with no recently reported acute infections or vaccinations were included as donors. Every donor was a Caucasian adult living in Nashville, Tennessee, USA. For unsorted samples, approximately 89 million PBMCs were counted, and genomic DNA was extracted using the QIAamp DNA Blood Mini kit. Blood was collected by leukapheresis, and PBMCs were isolated by Ficoll-Histopaque density gradient centrifugation and then cryopreserved in liquid nitrogen vapor phase. Recombination linked TRBV11-1 to TRBJ2-3, and TRBD2 aligns with 9 junction nucleotides. The clonotype comes from a woman aged 35 to 49 in good health. Some clones in this sample may be carry-over from other donors' samples. The sequenced sample consisted of PBMCs. The CDR3 here reads CASSLGLAASTDTQYF. Read as DNA, the sequence is TGTGCCAGCAGCTTAGGACTAGCGGCTAGCACAGATACGCAGTATTTT. The full variable domain, completed from the reference TRBV11-1 and TRBJ2-3 proteins outside the CDR3, reads EAEVAQSPRYKITEKSQAVAFWCDPISGHATLYWYRQILGQGPELLVQFQDESVVDDSQLPKDRFSAERLKGVDSTLKIQPAELGDSAMYLCASSLGLAASTDTQYFGPGTRLTVL.